The 27 T cell receptor beta chains below come from one sample, sequenced in a study of blood T cells in healthy people across ages (dated by TCRdb to between 2014 and 2016). Receptors were amplified or captured by 5' RACE. TCRdb names Illumina HiSeq 2500 as the instrument used. A second roughly 6 to 12 cycle PCR used a sample-barcoded 5' primer and a J-beta primer mix. TCRdb reworked the public reads: Q25 trimming with fastp, MiXCR clone assembly, productive beta chains retained. Here each entry gathers all rows of one CDR3 protein and keeps the most common genes and DNA. The sample includes 750,000 to 950,000 distinct CDR3 sequences, with just under 30% observed a single time. More than 8.5% of the sample is taken by the ten largest. These data were likewise used in another study, on T cells of mothers and their children.

The sample taken for sequencing was blood. All receptors derive from a woman in her thirties or forties in good health.

This clonotype has ten or more counts. Relative to the germline gene, one junction end is altered; a read error may explain this. V is TRBV12-3 or TRBV12-4 and J is TRBJ2-3; 10 nucleotides line up with TRBD2. This CDR3 contains 16 residues. The CDR3 nucleotides read TGTGCCAGCAGCTTAGGACTAGCGGATACCACAGATACGCAGTATTTT. This encodes CASSLGLADTTDTQYF.

The genes are TRBV20-1 and TRBJ1-5; TRBD1 is a possible D gene (5 bases). The germline V and J ends were trimmed by 6 bases and 0 bases, with 15 bases remaining between them. CDR1 and CDR2 (germline): DFQATT, SNEGSKA (reference sequence). This CDR3 has 15 residues. In DNA, the CDR3 is TGCAGTGCCGCGGGGACGCTTTATAGCAATCAGCCCCAGCATTTT. Translated: CSAAGTLYSNQPQHF.

J is TRBJ2-7 and V is TRBV10-3; perhaps TRBD1 as D (5 bases). Germline CDR1 is ENHRY and CDR2 is SYGVKD. The CDR3 loop spans 14 amino acids. Trimming shortened V by 6 bases and J by 0 bases, and 12 bases separated the two germline ends. The CDR3 DNA follows: TGTGCCATCAGGGACAAGAGCAGCTCCTACGAGCAGTACTTC. Protein: CAIRDKSSSYEQYF.

In regard to this clonotype: At one of its ends the junction is not consistent with the germline gene, which may arise from a read error. The chain joins TRBV9 to TRBJ2-3; possibly TRBD1 for D (7 bases). The CDR3 sequence is 16 residues long. The germline V gene has CDR1 SGDLS and CDR2 YYNGEE. CDR3 coding DNA: TGTGCCAGCAGCGTAGGGCCAGGGGGGACCACAGATACGCGGTATTTT. It specifies CASSVGPGGTTDTRYF.

There are a few counts of this clonotype. The CDR3: CASSFRGRWQGGTDTQYF. The CDR3 region has the DNA TGTGCCAGCAGCTTCAGGGGCCGTTGGCAGGGGGGCACAGATACGCAGTATTTT. The V and J genes are TRBV7-2 and TRBJ2-3; 7 bases are a match to TRBD1. The CDR3 covers 18 residues. Germline CDR1 reads SGHTA; CDR2 reads FQGNSA. With V trimmed by 3 bases and J by 1 base, 13 bases remained unmatched.

CDR3 nucleotide sequence: TGTGCCAGCAGCCCCCAGACAGTAAGGAGCACAGATACGCAGTATTTT. Translating gives CASSPQTVRSTDTQYF. V is TRBV11-2 and J is TRBJ2-3, with D tentatively TRBD1 (5 bases). The CDR3 has 16 residues. The germline V gene encodes CDR1 SGHAT and CDR2 FQNNGV. V lost 5 bases and J 0 bases, leaving 15 bases between the germline ends.

This chain connects TRBV12-3 or TRBV12-4 to TRBJ2-4; 7 bases match TRBD1. V was clipped by 6 bases and J by 12 bases; unmatched bases: 5. This CDR3 is built from 11 residues. Written as DNA, the CDR3 is TGTGCCAGCAGCCTGGGACAGAATCAGTACTTC. As protein: CASSLGQNQYF.

This clonotype has a handful of counts. This chain joins TRBV28 and TRBJ2-5; D may be TRBD2 (7 bases). Germline V gene lookup returns CDR1 MDHEN and CDR2 SYDVKM. V lost 6 bases and J 11 bases, leaving 22 bases between the germline ends. This CDR3 is 14 amino acids long. CDR3 nucleotide sequence: TGTGCCAGCAGAAGTGGGGGGGCTCAACCAGAGCAGTACTTC. Translated, it gives CASRSGGAQPEQYF.

The chain employs TRBV5-1 and TRBJ2-5; either TRBD1 or TRBD2 may fit D (5 bases each). The CDR3 contains 15 residues. V lost 0 bases to trimming and J lost 0 bases, with 9 bases between them. The germline V gene has CDR1 SGHRS and CDR2 YFSETQ. CDR3 in amino acids: CASSLGGMYQETQYF. Here the CDR3 DNA reads TGCGCCAGCAGCTTGGGGGGGATGTACCAAGAGACCCAGTACTTC. Filled out from reference TRBV5-1 and TRBJ2-5, the complete variable domain reads KAGVTQTPRYLIKTRGQQVTLSCSPISGHRSVSWYQQTPGQGLQFLFEYFSETQRNKGNFPGRFSGRQFSNSRSEMNVSTLELGDSALYLCASSLGGMYQETQYFGPGTRLLVL.

J is TRBJ1-3 and V is TRBV7-9, with D possibly TRBD1 on 6 matching bases. Looked up from germline, CDR1 is SEHNR and CDR2 is FQNEAQ (reference sequence). The CDR3 runs to 14 residues. V was pared by 5 bases and J by 4 bases, with 12 bases between. CDR3 in amino acids: CASSPGTPGNTIYF. CDR3 coding DNA: TGTGCCAGCAGCCCCGGGACACCCGGAAACACCATATATTTT.

The genes are TRBV4-3 and TRBJ2-3; D unclear. Trimming took 0 bases from V and 3 from J, leaving 10 bases between them. The germline V gene has CDR1 LGHNA and CDR2 YSLEER. CDR3 length equals 15 residues. CDR3 DNA sequence: TGCGCCAGCAGCCAAGAACCGAGGCTAACAGATACGCAGTATTTT. Translation: CASSQEPRLTDTQYF.

The rearrangement uses TRBV6-4 and TRBJ2-4, with D tentatively TRBD1 (6 bases). CDR3 length equals 14 residues. V lost 2 bases to trimming and J lost 13 bases, with 18 bases between them. Germline CDR1 is MRHNA and CDR2 is SNTAGT. The CDR3 sequence: CASSDRDTYSEQYF. The CDR3 DNA sequence: TGTGCCAGCAGTGACCGGGACACCTACAGTGAGCAGTACTTC.

This clonotype was counted only a few times. The chain couples TRBV6-5 to TRBJ1-2; D uncertain. CDR3 length: 13 residues. CDR1 and CDR2 (germline): MNHEY, SVGAGI. V was pared by 2 bases and J by 4 bases, with 8 bases between. For the CDR3, the DNA is TGTGCCAGCAGTTACGACGGGGTCTATGGCTACACCTTC. Translating gives CASSYDGVYGYTF.

In this sample, this clonotype turned up a few times. The rearrangement uses TRBV20-1 and TRBJ2-3; 10 nucleotides match TRBD2. The CDR3 length is 14 residues. The trim removed 3 bases at V and 9 bases at J, leaving 9 bases unmatched. The germline CDR1 and CDR2 sequences are DFQATT and SNEGSKA (reference sequence). CDR3 nucleotides: TGCAGTGCTAGGGCTAGCGGGGGACTACCCACGCAGTATTTT. This encodes CSARASGGLPTQYF.

To note about this clonotype: A much larger clone lies one base from this, so it may be a read error. The genes are TRBV5-1 and TRBJ1-1; 7 bases are a match to TRBD1. With V trimmed by 2 bases and J by 8 bases, 6 bases remained unmatched. In germline, CDR1 is SGHRS, CDR2 YFSETQ. This CDR3 comprises 13 residues. The CDR3 region has the DNA TGCGCCAGCAGCTTAGCAATACAGGGGGAAGCTTTCTTT. Translating it yields CASSLAIQGEAFF.

The gene calls are TRBV2 and TRBJ2-5, with 10 nucleotides matching TRBD2. The ends lost 6 bases at V and 5 bases at J; junction bases unmatched: 12. The CDR3 is made up of 16 amino acids. Germline V CDR1 and CDR2: SNHLY, FYNNEI. The CDR3 nucleotides are TGTGCCAGCAGGATGAATATAGCGGGGGGCCGGGAGACCCAGTACTTC. It codes for CASRMNIAGGRETQYF.

The sample holds a few counts of this clonotype. The chain recombines TRBV27 with TRBJ1-4, with D hard to call. Trimming pared 3 bases from V and 8 bases from J, leaving 7 bases between. CDR3 length: 12 residues. Germline lookup yields CDR1 MNHEY and CDR2 SMNVEV (reference sequence). CDR3 sequence: CASSFVREKLFF. CDR3 DNA sequence: TGTGCCAGCAGTTTTGTACGGGAAAAACTGTTTTTT.

As for this clonotype: The junction does not match germline at one end; this may be a read error. The V and J genes are TRBV7-9 and TRBJ2-7; either TRBD1 or TRBD2 may fit D (5 bases each). The germline gives CDR1 SEHNR, CDR2 FQNEAQ (reference sequence). There are 14 residues in the CDR3. As DNA, the CDR3 is TGTGCCGGCAGCGCAGAGGGGCCCAGCTACGAGCAGTACTTC. Its protein is CAGSAEGPSYEQYF.

J is TRBJ2-3 and V is TRBV5-1; D call uncertain. Trimming took off 0 bases at V and 2 bases at J, with 13 bases between the two ends. Germline CDR1 is SGHRS and CDR2 is YFSETQ. The CDR3 consists of 16 residues. CDR3: CASSLGSNAFTDTQYF. The CDR3, as DNA: TGCGCCAGCAGCTTGGGTTCCAACGCCTTCACAGATACGCAGTATTTT.

This clonotype was seen a few times. The chain couples TRBV29-1 to TRBJ2-1; 7 positions match TRBD2. Trimming removed 1 base from V and 4 bases from J; junction bases left unmatched: 7. Germline V gives CDR1 SQVTM, CDR2 ANQGSEA. The CDR3 is 15 amino acids. The CDR3, as DNA: TGCAGCGTTGAAGGGGCGGGGGTCCGGTACAATGAGCAGTTCTTC. This sequence encodes CSVEGAGVRYNEQFF.

This clonotype was seen a few times. The J gene is TRBJ1-1, the V gene TRBV6-6; the D gene is possibly TRBD1 (6 bases). V was pared by 1 base and J by 5 bases, with 14 bases between. This CDR3 has 15 amino acids. CDR1 is MNHNY, CDR2 SVGAGI, per germline (reference sequence). The CDR3 coding sequence is TGTGCCAGCAGTTACTTGGAGCAGGGGAGGACTGAAGCTTTCTTT. Amino acid sequence: CASSYLEQGRTEAFF.

This chain joins TRBV5-1 and TRBJ2-3; TRBD1 aligns across 7 bases. The germline V gene encodes CDR1 SGHRS and CDR2 YFSETQ. V gave up 0 bases and J gave up 3 bases; unmatched junction bases: 7. This CDR3 contains 16 residues. CDR3 nucleotide sequence: TGCGCCAGCAGCTTGGCCTTGGGACAGAGGACAGATACGCAGTATTTT. Translated, it gives CASSLALGQRTDTQYF.

CDR3 in amino acids: CSVRTSADTQYF. In DNA form, the CDR3 reads TGCAGCGTAAGGACTAGCGCAGATACGCAGTATTTT. The chain combines TRBV29-1 with TRBJ2-3; 9 bases map to TRBD2. Looked up from germline, CDR1 is SQVTM and CDR2 is ANQGSEA. The CDR3 sequence is 12 residues long. The ends lost 6 bases at V and 4 bases at J; junction bases unmatched: 2.

The table lists this clonotype with many counts. The chain has TRBV27 and TRBJ1-6; D not certain. The V and J ends lost 3 bases and 6 bases respectively, with 9 bases between them. The V gene's germline CDR1 is MNHEY and CDR2 SMNVEV (reference sequence). This CDR3 has 14 residues. The CDR3 DNA is TGTGCCAGCAGTTTGGCGGGGATTAATTCACCCCTCCACTTT. Residues: CASSLAGINSPLHF.

A remark on this clonotype: A much larger clone differs by one base, so this may be a read error. The rearrangement uses TRBV5-5 and TRBJ2-5, with D perhaps TRBD2 (6 bases). The germline gives CDR1 SGHKS, CDR2 YYEKEE (reference sequence). This CDR3 contains 12 residues. V was cut by 4 bases and J by 9 bases, with 13 bases left in between. The chain's CDR3 is CASSREKSPQYF. The CDR3 DNA is TGTGCCAGCAGCCGGGAGAAGAGCCCCCAGTACTTC.

This clonotype was counted between two and nine times. The rearrangement joins TRBV18 to TRBJ2-1; 8 bases are a match to TRBD2. Germline V gene sequence: CDR1 KGHSH, CDR2 LQKENI. This CDR3 has 16 amino acids. Trimming at V came to 0 bases and at J to 7 bases, leaving 8 bases not matched to a gene. CDR3: CASSPPGLAGRNEQFF. The CDR3 region has the DNA TGTGCCAGCTCACCACCCGGACTAGCAGGGAGAAATGAGCAGTTCTTC. The complete variable domain, with remaining parts taken from reference TRBV18 and TRBJ2-1, reads NAGVMQNPRHLVRRRGQEARLRCSPMKGHSHVYWYRQLPEEGLKFMVYLQKENIIDESGMPKERFSAEFPKEGPSILRIQQVVRGDSAAYFCASSPPGLAGRNEQFFGPGTRLTVL.

This chain connects TRBV20-1 to TRBJ1-4, with unresolved D. Germline lookup yields CDR1 DFQATT and CDR2 SNEGSKA (reference sequence). This CDR3 has 16 amino acids. Trimming took 0 bases from V and 0 from J, leaving 11 bases between them. The CDR3, as DNA: TGCAGTGCTAGAGAAGCAGGAAAGGCAACTAATGAAAAACTGTTTTTT. Amino acid sequence: CSAREAGKATNEKLFF.